This T cell receptor beta chain was identified during a study of blood T cell repertoires in COVID-19 (TCRdb year 2020). For context, the study as a whole: Collaborator samples came from the United States, Italy and Spain and covered acute and convalescent phases of COVID-19. The material from the prospective study consisted of cDNA or gDNA derived from T cells, B-cell-depleted T cells, or PBMCs. Deeply sampled blood TCRbeta repertoires from subjects exposed to, actively infected with, or recovered from COVID-19 were included in the dataset. The repertoires were released in a freely available public database intended as a resource for research on the immune response to SARS-CoV-2. Samples came from the ongoing ImmuneRACE study (first 160 participants) plus 1,254 subjects from 6 global collaborators. A de-identified subject ID, COVID-19 status, age in years and sex were almost always included in the sample metadata. Where available, HLA class I and class II types were obtained from metadata supplied by the sample provider rather than from assay-based typing. General study outcomes and caveats: The quantity of clinical and demographic metadata differed by source and by participant and was supplied without curation.

TCRbeta CDR3 regions were amplified from genomic DNA by means of the immunoSEQ Assay, a bias-controlled multiplex PCR. The paper's data handling went like this. The number of nucleated cells in each sample was estimated by amplification of reference gene primers within the assay. Sequence reads were collapsed and filtered to measure the absolute abundance of every unique TCRbeta CDR3 rearrangement. Productive Simpson clonality was computed per sample as the square root of Simpson's diversity index over productive rearrangements. Held by TCRdb, this immuneACCESS table contains in-frame sequences only and omits some clones. Under half of the omission traces to an unresolved V gene where checked; the cause of the rest is unknown. For V, J and clone size, that table is used; D and trimming come from the DNA. The sample table records roughly 100,000 clones; over 70% of these occur just once. The top ten constitute about an eighth of the sample.

A note on this clone: Its antigen remains unidentified. No per-base quality is available; no much larger clone lies one base away.

Collaborating institutions collected whole blood in K2EDTA tubes following their own protocols. For TCRbeta analysis, collaborators shipped samples as frozen whole blood, isolated PBMCs, or DNA extracted from either of those sample types. This receptor was taken from a human donor in a cohort sampled during active or convalescent COVID-19. Sequencing was done on a sample of peripheral blood.

CDR3 reads: CASSLGANIQYF. At the DNA level, the sequence is TGTGCCAGCAGCTTGGGGGCAAACATTCAGTACTTC. The rearranged segments are TRBV5-6 and TRBJ2-4, with no confident D gene call. CDR1 SGHDT and CDR2 YYEEEE were looked up in the germline V gene. Cut back by 0 bases and 6 bases, the V and J ends lie 4 bases apart. The CDR3, cysteine through phenylalanine, is 12 amino acids long. Just the 36-base CDR3 DNA is kept, in frame starting at base 1.